The 26 T cell receptor beta chains below all came from one sample that was sequenced in a study of cytomegalovirus exposure and HLA in healthy donors. Using immunoSEQ multiplex PCR, the repertoire was profiled, and TCRdb retains in-frame clones only, with some absent. Here the sample spans about 120,000 clones, 88% being singletons. The specimen sequenced was PBMCs. These receptors all come from a woman under 30 in good health and CMV-seropositive.

The chain is built from TRBV6-1 and TRBJ1-2, with 7 bases identical to TRBD1. The CDR3 is made up of 14 amino acids. Germline V gene lookup returns CDR1 MNHNS and CDR2 SASEGT. V was clipped by 0 bases and J by 6 bases; unmatched bases: 4. Here the CDR3 reads CASSEAQGEDGYTF. DNA of the CDR3: TGTGCCAGCAGTGAAGCGCAGGGGGAAGATGGCTACACCTTC.

This clone was detected only a few times. The CDR3 sequence is CASSFAGGFNEQFF. In nucleotides, the CDR3 is TGTGCCAGCAGCTTTGCGGGGGGGTTCAATGAGCAGTTCTTC. V usage is TRBV11-2 and J usage is TRBJ2-1; 9 bases line up with TRBD2. The CDR3 runs to 14 residues. Germline CDR1 and CDR2: SGHAT and FQNNGV. V lost 3 bases to trimming and J lost 6 bases; unmatched junction nucleotides: 3.

This sequence joins TRBV19 and TRBJ1-1; D possibly corresponds to TRBD1 (6 bases). V gave up 5 bases and J gave up 8 bases, with 12 bases separating them. Germline V gives CDR1 LNHDA, CDR2 SQIVND (reference sequence). The CDR3 has 12 amino acids. CDR3 DNA: TGTGCCAGTAGTTGGCGACAGGAGGAAGCTTTCTTT. This encodes CASSWRQEEAFF.

The rearrangement joins TRBV28 to TRBJ1-1; D possibly corresponds to TRBD1 (6 bases). Germline CDR1 is MDHEN and CDR2 is SYDVKM. Trimming shortened V by 7 bases and J by 7 bases, and 22 bases separated the two germline ends. This CDR3 region has 15 residues. CDR3 loop: CASTFPGSTGGEAFF. In DNA form, the CDR3 reads TGTGCCAGCACGTTCCCGGGATCGACAGGAGGTGAAGCTTTCTTT.

The sample holds a few counts of this clone. The chain joins TRBV12-2 to TRBJ1-6; no check of the table's D call, TRBD1, against the DNA was made. TRBV12-2 is annotated as a pseudogene. The CDR3 has 16 residues. CDR3 DNA: TGTGCAAGTCGGCCACAGGGGAAGGTCCCAAATTCACCCCTCCACTTT. The encoded protein is CASRPQGKVPNSPLHF.

This chain joins TRBV29-1 and TRBJ1-2; possible D gene TRBD1, 5 bases. The V end lost 7 bases, the J end lost 2 bases, and 8 bases lay between the germline ends. Germline V gene data show CDR1 as SQVTM and CDR2 as ANQGSEA. The CDR3 has 11 amino acids. In DNA, the CDR3 is TGCAGCGCCTGGGGCAACTATGGCTACACCTTC. It encodes CSAWGNYGYTF.

This sequence joins TRBV30 and TRBJ1-2, with D uncertain. The CDR3 totals 23 residues. The V end lost 3 bases, the J end lost 4 bases, and 42 bases lay between the germline ends. Per germline, CDR1 GTSNPN and CDR2 SVGIG (reference sequence). CDR3 DNA: TGTGCCTGGAGAACCCCCCATATAATCCCCGGGTTTCCGTCTCTCCACCGTGTCTATGGCTACACCTTC. Its protein product is CAWRTPHIIPGFPSLHRVYGYTF.

A single count supports this clone. V is TRBV19 and J is TRBJ2-1; weak D call: TRBD2 (7 bases). The V and J ends lost 2 bases and 5 bases respectively, with 10 bases between them. Germline CDR1 and CDR2: LNHDA and SQIVND (reference sequence). This CDR3 spans 14 amino acids. In DNA, the CDR3 is TGTGCCAGTAGTATACAGGGGAGGGACAATGAGCAGTTCTTC. Residues: CASSIQGRDNEQFF.

J is TRBJ2-2 and V is TRBV28; 10 bases fit TRBD1. Germline V gene sequence: CDR1 MDHEN, CDR2 SYDVKM. The CDR3 has 16 residues. The V segment lost 5 bases and the J segment 4 bases; nucleotides outside the gene matches: 7. CDR3 nucleotide sequence: TGTGCCAGCAGTCCTCCGACAGGGGGCGGCACCGGGGAGCTGTTTTTT. Its protein is CASSPPTGGGTGELFF.

This sequence joins TRBV7-9 and TRBJ1-2; a weak D match, TRBD1 (6 bases). Trimming pared 1 base from V and 7 bases from J, leaving 7 bases between. This CDR3 is built from 12 residues. Germline assignment: CDR1 SEHNR and CDR2 FQNEAQ (reference sequence). CDR3 sequence (DNA): TGTGCCAGCAGCTTAGAACAGGGTGGCTACACCTTC. Its translation: CASSLEQGGYTF.

The chain is built from TRBV7-2 and TRBJ2-1; a weak D match, TRBD2 (5 bases). Germline-derived CDR1 and CDR2 are SGHTA and FQGNSA. Trimming shortened V by 2 bases and J by 0 bases, and 8 bases separated the two germline ends. CDR3 length equals 15 residues. CDR3 coding DNA: TGTGCCAGCAGCTTAACGGGGAGCTCCTACAATGAGCAGTTCTTC. This codes for CASSLTGSSYNEQFF.

The rearrangement joins TRBV19 to TRBJ1-5, with 7 bases aligning to TRBD1. J gave up 8 bases and V 5 bases, and 9 bases lay outside the gene matches. The CDR3 contains 14 residues. Germline lookup yields CDR1 LNHDA and CDR2 SQIVND (reference sequence). In DNA, the CDR3 is TGTGCCAGTAGTCTAACAGGGGCGGGTGAGCCCCAGCATTTT. This translates into CASSLTGAGEPQHF.

The chain combines TRBV5-1 with TRBJ1-4; D unresolved. Germline V gene data show CDR1 as SGHRS and CDR2 as YFSETQ. The V end was cut by 0 bases, the J end by 0 bases, with 12 bases between. The CDR3 extends over 17 amino acids. In DNA, the CDR3 is TGCGCCAGCAGCTTGGGACTGACGAGTGCAACTAATGAAAAACTGTTTTTT. Translating gives CASSLGLTSATNEKLFF.

A few counts support this clone. The chain combines TRBV21-1 with TRBJ2-7; the table names TRBD1, a call not compared with the DNA. TRBV21-1 is a recognized pseudogene. This CDR3 has 11 amino acids. The CDR3 protein is CAGGEKSEQYF. In DNA, the CDR3 is TGTGCCGGGGGCGAGAAAAGCGAGCAGTACTTC.

This chain joins TRBV2 and TRBJ2-1; the match to TRBD2 covers 13 bases. The V and J ends lost 5 bases and 4 bases, in that order; junction bases with no gene match: 8. The CDR3 contains 17 residues. Germline values: CDR1 SNHLY, CDR2 FYNNEI. The CDR3 sequence is CASSPPPGLAGYNEQFF. DNA of the CDR3: TGTGCCAGCAGTCCCCCCCCGGGACTAGCGGGATACAATGAGCAGTTCTTC. Complete variable domain (other parts from reference TRBV2 and TRBJ2-1): EPEVTQTPSHQVTQMGQEVILRCVPISNHLYFYWYRQILGQKVEFLVSFYNNEISEKSEIFDDQFSVERPDGSNFTLKIRSTKLEDSAMYFCASSPPPGLAGYNEQFFGPGTRLTVL.

The chain couples TRBV18 to TRBJ1-1; 7 positions agree with TRBD1. The CDR3 runs to 14 residues. The germline V gene encodes CDR1 KGHSH and CDR2 LQKENI. V was pared by 6 bases and J by 5 bases, with 9 bases of the junction left unmatched. The CDR3 DNA reads as TGTGCCAGCTCCGGCCTACAGGGGAGAACTGAAGCTTTCTTT. Protein: CASSGLQGRTEAFF.

The chain links TRBV18 to TRBJ2-5; D is perhaps TRBD1 (6 bases). The germline V and J ends were trimmed by 3 bases and 4 bases, with 24 bases remaining between them. The CDR3 covers 18 residues. Germline CDR1 is KGHSH and CDR2 is LQKENI. CDR3 nucleotide sequence: TGTGCCAGCTCACCGACTCTGACCCAGGGGCATGGGGCAGAGACCCAGTACTTC. The encoded protein is CASSPTLTQGHGAETQYF.

The chain uses TRBV10-1 and TRBJ1-2, with D unresolved. Germline assignment: CDR1 WNHNN and CDR2 SYGVQD (reference sequence). CDR3 size: 21 residues. V lost 4 bases and J 2 bases, leaving 32 bases between the germline ends. Here the CDR3 reads CASSATAVSRGKAQTNYGYTF. The CDR3 DNA follows: TGCGCCAGCAGTGCAACAGCAGTGAGTCGAGGGAAGGCACAGACGAACTATGGCTACACCTTC.

This chain connects TRBV7-9 to TRBJ2-3; 12 nucleotides agree with TRBD2. After removal of 2 bases from V and 3 bases from J, the junction contained 3 bases not matched to a gene. CDR1 and CDR2 (germline): SEHNR, FQNEAQ (reference sequence). There are 16 residues in the CDR3. The CDR3 sequence: CASSLSTSGGTDTQYF. In DNA, the CDR3 is TGTGCCAGCAGCTTATCGACTAGCGGGGGAACAGATACGCAGTATTTT.

This chain links TRBV7-3 with TRBJ1-2, with D hard to call. Deletions cut 3 bases from V and 5 bases from J, with 10 bases between. Germline assignment: CDR1 SGHTA and CDR2 FQGTGA. The CDR3 sequence is 13 residues long. The DNA of the CDR3 is TGTGCCAGCAGCTTTTCGGGAGGGTATGGCTACACCTTC. Translating it yields CASSFSGGYGYTF.

The chain employs TRBV25-1 and TRBJ2-1, with D hard to call. Germline-derived CDR1 and CDR2 are MGHDK and SYGVNS. The CDR3 runs to 15 residues. Trimming shortened V by 1 base and J by 0 bases, and 7 bases separated the two germline ends. For the CDR3, the DNA is TGTGCCAGCAGTGAATTCTCTAGCTCCTACAATGAGCAGTTCTTC. It yields the protein CASSEFSSSYNEQFF.

Details on this clone: One end of the junction does not line up with germline, which may come from a read error. The gene calls are TRBV19 and TRBJ1-2, with unresolved D. The CDR3 length is 13 residues. The V gene's germline CDR1 is LNHDA and CDR2 SQIVND (reference sequence). CDR3: CASSLECRYGYTF. CDR3 bases: TGTGCCAGTAGTTTAGAATGTCGTTATGGCTACACCTTC.

The chain uses TRBV9 and TRBJ1-2; the D gene is possibly TRBD1 (6 bases). The CDR3 sequence is 16 residues long. Germline-derived CDR1 and CDR2 are SGDLS and YYNGEE. V dropped 0 bases and J dropped 0 bases, with 12 bases sitting between them. The CDR3 nucleotides read TGTGCCAGCAGCGTAGGGGGACACCTTTCTAACTATGGCTACACCTTC. As protein: CASSVGGHLSNYGYTF.

The J gene is TRBJ1-3, the V gene TRBV6-5; the match to TRBD1 covers 8 bases. With 5 bases clipped from V and 4 bases from J, the junction kept 1 base outside the gene matches. The CDR3 covers 13 residues. Per the germline V gene, CDR1 is MNHEY and CDR2 is SVGAGI. The CDR3 spells CASSGDRGNTIYF. DNA of the CDR3: TGTGCCAGCAGTGGGGACAGGGGAAACACCATATATTTT.

The chain is built from TRBV5-4 and TRBJ2-5; D might be TRBD2 (6 bases). The length of the CDR3 is 16 residues. Germline-derived CDR1 and CDR2 are SGHNT and YYREEE (reference sequence). The V gene lost 2 bases and the J gene lost 5 bases, with 19 bases spanning the gap. The CDR3 spells CASSFGGSWGGETQYF. DNA for the CDR3: TGTGCCAGCAGCTTTGGAGGGTCGTGGGGCGGGGAGACCCAGTACTTC.

This clone appeared a single time. V gene TRBV19 combines with J gene TRBJ1-5, with a weak D call TRBD1 (5 bases). The CDR3 is 14 residues long. CDR1 is LNHDA and CDR2 is SQIVND in the germline V gene (reference sequence). V was pared by 4 bases and J by 3 bases, with 10 bases between. The CDR3 bases are TGTGCCAGTAGTACAAGGACACCCAATCAGCCCCAGCATTTT. Amino acids: CASSTRTPNQPQHF. The variable domain in full, with the rest retrieved from reference TRBV19 and TRBJ1-5, is DGGITQSPKYLFRKEGQNVTLSCEQNLNHDAMYWYRQDPGQGLRLIYYSQIVNDFQKGDIAEGYSVSREKKESFPLTVTSAQKNPTAFYLCASSTRTPNQPQHFGDGTRLSIL.